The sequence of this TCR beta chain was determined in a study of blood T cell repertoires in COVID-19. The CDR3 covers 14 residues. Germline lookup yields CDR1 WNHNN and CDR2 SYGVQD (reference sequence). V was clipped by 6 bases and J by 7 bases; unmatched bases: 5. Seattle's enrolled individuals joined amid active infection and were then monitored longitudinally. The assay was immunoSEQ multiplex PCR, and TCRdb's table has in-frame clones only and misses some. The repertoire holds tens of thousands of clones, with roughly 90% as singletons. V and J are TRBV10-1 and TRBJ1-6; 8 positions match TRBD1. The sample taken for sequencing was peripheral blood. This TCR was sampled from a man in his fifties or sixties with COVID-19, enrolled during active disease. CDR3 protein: CASSRDRGNSPLHF. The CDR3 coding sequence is TGCGCCAGCAGCCGCGACAGGGGCAATTCACCCCTCCACTTT.